The source of this TCR beta chain is a study of neurological immune-mediated disorders. Study-wide findings and caveats: Subjects shared no identical expanded-clone CDR3 amino acid sequences, suggesting private TCR-beta repertoires in all groups.

5'RACE employing 10-nucleotide random UMIs yielded the cDNA. Every sequencing run generated in excess of 180 million TCR-beta sequences. These sequences covered 15-18 subjects. TCRdb reprocessed the 5' RACE reads with MiXCR, giving one entry per CDR3 protein. The profile shows some 77,000 distinct CDR3 sequences, approximately 13% of them singletons. This clonotype was recorded at least ten times. Its antigen is unknown. Time point of the sample: longitudinal time-point 1 (baseline). It was from 2 million PBMCs stored at -80 C that the unsorted libraries were obtained. Input material: PBMCs. The sequence was obtained from a female donor with HTLV-1-associated myelopathy (HAM/TSP).

CDR3 bases: TGCAGTGCCCAAACCGGACTCTCGGTTGGGAACGAGCAGTTCTTC. Its translation is CSAQTGLSVGNEQFF. This chain joins TRBV20-1 and TRBJ2-1, with D perhaps matching TRBD2 (5 bases). The CDR3 loop spans 15 amino acids. The germline gives CDR1 DFQATT, CDR2 SNEGSKA (reference sequence). V dropped 6 bases and J dropped 10 bases, with 25 bases sitting between them.